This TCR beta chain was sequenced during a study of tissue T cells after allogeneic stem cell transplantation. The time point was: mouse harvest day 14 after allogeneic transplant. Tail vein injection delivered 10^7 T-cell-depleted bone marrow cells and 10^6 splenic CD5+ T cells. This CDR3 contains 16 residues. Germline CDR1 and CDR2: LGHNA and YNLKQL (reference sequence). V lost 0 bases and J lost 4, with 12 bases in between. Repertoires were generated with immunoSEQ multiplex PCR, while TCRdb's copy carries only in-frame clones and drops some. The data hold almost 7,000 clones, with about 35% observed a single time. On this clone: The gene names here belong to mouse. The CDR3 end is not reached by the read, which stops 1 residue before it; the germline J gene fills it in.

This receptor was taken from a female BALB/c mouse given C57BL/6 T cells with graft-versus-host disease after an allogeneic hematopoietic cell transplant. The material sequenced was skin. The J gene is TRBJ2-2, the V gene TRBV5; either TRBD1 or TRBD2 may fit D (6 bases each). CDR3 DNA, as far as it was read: TGTGCCAGCAGCCAAGAAGGATTGGGGGCCACCGGGCAGCTCTAC. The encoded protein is CASSQEGLGATGQLY. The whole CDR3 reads CASSQEGLGATGQLYF.